Below, 7 T cell receptor beta chains from the same sample are listed, as sequenced in a study of regulatory T cells in long-lasting Graves disease. Both iRepertoire HTBI primers and Arm-PCR of CDR3 regions were used to build the TCR beta libraries. TCRdb fed the multiplex PCR reads into MiXCR, producing one record per CDR3 protein. This table has 350,000 to 400,000 distinct CDR3 sequences, around 15% appearing once. Time point in this sample: newly diagnosed GD, antithyroid drugs for less than 3 months. RNA from PBMCs was the source of the TCR library. This specimen consisted of peripheral blood mononuclear cells (PBMCs), obtained at new diagnosis, from a patient treated with antithyroid drugs. The receptor set was obtained from a female donor with Graves disease.

This clonotype occurred many times. The chain joins TRBV7-9 to TRBJ2-1; no definite D call. The CDR3 runs to 13 residues. Between the trimmed V and J ends, which lost 2 bases and 4 bases, there was a span of 6 bases. The germline gives CDR1 SEHNR, CDR2 FQNEAQ (reference sequence). Written as DNA, the CDR3 is TGTGCCAGCAGCTTATTCGCGTACAATGAGCAGTTCTTC. Its translation: CASSLFAYNEQFF.

This clonotype was picked up many times. The chain uses TRBV20-1 and TRBJ2-1; no clear D gene. CDR1 is DFQATT and CDR2 is SNEGSKA in the germline V gene (reference sequence). Deletions cut 6 bases from V and 10 bases from J, with 13 bases between. This CDR3 comprises 11 residues. CDR3 amino acids: CSARVLREQFF. CDR3 coding DNA: TGCAGTGCCCGGGTACTTCGGGAGCAGTTCTTC.

This clonotype has a handful of counts. The genes are TRBV24-1 and TRBJ2-2; 7 positions agree with TRBD2. With V trimmed by 0 bases and J by 0 bases, 6 bases remained unmatched. This CDR3 is 18 amino acids long. Germline V lookup: CDR1 KGHDR, CDR2 SFDVKD. The CDR3 DNA is TGTGCCACCAGTGATTTGCAAGGGGACTACACGAACACCGGGGAGCTGTTTTTT. This codes for CATSDLQGDYTNTGELFF.

This clonotype was recorded at least ten times. J is TRBJ2-7 and V is TRBV20-1; D possibly uses TRBD1 or TRBD2 (5 bases each). V lost 5 bases, J lost 3 bases, and 17 bases lay in between. This CDR3 spans 14 amino acids. CDR1 and CDR2 from the germline V gene are DFQATT and SNEGSKA (reference sequence). CDR3 in DNA: TGCAGTGCTGCTAACCGGGACCGACTCTACGAGCAGTACTTC. Its translation: CSAANRDRLYEQYF.

This clonotype was seen repeatedly, ten times or more. This chain uses TRBV7-3 with TRBJ2-6, with a weak D call TRBD2 (6 bases). Trimming took 6 bases from V and 0 from J, leaving 12 bases between them. Per germline, CDR1 SGHTA and CDR2 FQGTGA. CDR3 length equals 16 residues. The DNA of the CDR3 is TGTGCCAGCAGTAGCCTCGGGGGCTCTGGGGCCAACGTCCTGACTTTC. This encodes CASSSLGGSGANVLTF.

About this clonotype itself: A much more abundant neighbour one base away suggests this may be a read error. The chain links TRBV5-8 to TRBJ2-6, with D uncertain. Trimming removed 5 bases from V and 4 bases from J, with 13 bases in between. Germline V CDR1 and CDR2: SGHTS, YDEGEE. The CDR3 is 15 residues long. The CDR3 reads CASSYSGRGANVLTF. In nucleotides, the CDR3 is TGTGCCAGCAGTTACAGTGGACGAGGGGCCAACGTCCTGACTTTC.

This clonotype has only a few counts. V and J are TRBV9 and TRBJ2-1; D ambiguous. The CDR3 is made up of 15 amino acids. CDR1 SGDLS and CDR2 YYNGEE come from the germline V gene. Trimming stripped 0 bases from V and 5 bases from J, with 12 bases between. CDR3 amino acids: CASSVGANPHNEQFF. The CDR3 coding sequence is TGTGCCAGCAGCGTAGGCGCAAACCCCCACAATGAGCAGTTCTTC.